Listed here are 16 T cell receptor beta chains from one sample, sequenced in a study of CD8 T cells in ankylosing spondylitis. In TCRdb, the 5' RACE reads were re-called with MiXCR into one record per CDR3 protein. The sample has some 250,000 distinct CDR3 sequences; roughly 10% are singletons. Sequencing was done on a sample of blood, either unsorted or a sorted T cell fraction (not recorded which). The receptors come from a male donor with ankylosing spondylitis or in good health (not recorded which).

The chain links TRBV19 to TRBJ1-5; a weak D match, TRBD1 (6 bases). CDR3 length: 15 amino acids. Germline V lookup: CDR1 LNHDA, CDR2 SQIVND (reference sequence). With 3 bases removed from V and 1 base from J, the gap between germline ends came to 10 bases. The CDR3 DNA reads TGTGCCAGTAGTATTATGGGGGGCAGCAATCAGCCCCAGCATTTT. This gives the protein CASSIMGGSNQPQHF.

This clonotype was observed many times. CDR3 coding DNA: TGTGCCAGCAGTTTATCTAGCGGGAGGGCAGATACGCAGTATTTT. Translating it yields CASSLSSGRADTQYF. V and J are TRBV28 and TRBJ2-3, with 12 bases lining up with TRBD2. J gave up 4 bases and V 1 base, and 0 bases lay outside the gene matches. Germline CDR1 is MDHEN and CDR2 is SYDVKM. The CDR3 extends over 15 amino acids.

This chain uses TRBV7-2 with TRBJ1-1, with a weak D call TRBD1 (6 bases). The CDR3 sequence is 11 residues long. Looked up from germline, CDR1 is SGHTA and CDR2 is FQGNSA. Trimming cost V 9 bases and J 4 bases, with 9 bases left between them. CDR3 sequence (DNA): TGTGCCAGAACAGGGATCACTGAAGCTTTCTTT. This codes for CARTGITEAFF. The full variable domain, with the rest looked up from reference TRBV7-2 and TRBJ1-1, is GAGVSQSPSNKVTEKGKDVELRCDPISGHTALYWYRQSLGQGLEFLIYFQGNSAPDKSGLPSDRFSAERTGGSVSTLTIQRTQQEDSAVYLCARTGITEAFFGQGTRLTVV.

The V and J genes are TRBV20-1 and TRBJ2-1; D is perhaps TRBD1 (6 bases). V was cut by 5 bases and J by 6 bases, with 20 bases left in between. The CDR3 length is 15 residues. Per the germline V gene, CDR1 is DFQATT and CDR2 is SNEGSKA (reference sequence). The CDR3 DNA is TGCAGTGCTGCTCCCCGGACAGTGGGAACCAATGAGCAGTTCTTC. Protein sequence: CSAAPRTVGTNEQFF.

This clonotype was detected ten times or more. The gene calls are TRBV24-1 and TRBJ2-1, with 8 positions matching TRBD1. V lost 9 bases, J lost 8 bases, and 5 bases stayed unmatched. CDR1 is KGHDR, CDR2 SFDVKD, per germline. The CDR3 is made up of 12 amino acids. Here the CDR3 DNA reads TGTGCCACCGCGCAGGGGGCATATGAGCAGTTCTTC. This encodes CATAQGAYEQFF.

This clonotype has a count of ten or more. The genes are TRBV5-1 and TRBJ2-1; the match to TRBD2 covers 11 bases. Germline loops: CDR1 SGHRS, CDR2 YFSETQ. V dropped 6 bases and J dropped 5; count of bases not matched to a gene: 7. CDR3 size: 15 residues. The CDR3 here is CASKTSGREDNEQFF. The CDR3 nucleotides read TGCGCCAGCAAAACTAGCGGGAGAGAGGACAATGAGCAGTTCTTC.

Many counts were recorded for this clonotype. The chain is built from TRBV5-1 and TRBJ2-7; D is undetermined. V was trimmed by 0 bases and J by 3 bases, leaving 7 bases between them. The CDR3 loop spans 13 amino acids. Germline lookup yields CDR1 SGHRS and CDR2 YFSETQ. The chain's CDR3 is CASSLAPLYEQYF. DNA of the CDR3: TGCGCCAGCAGCTTGGCCCCTCTCTACGAGCAGTACTTC.

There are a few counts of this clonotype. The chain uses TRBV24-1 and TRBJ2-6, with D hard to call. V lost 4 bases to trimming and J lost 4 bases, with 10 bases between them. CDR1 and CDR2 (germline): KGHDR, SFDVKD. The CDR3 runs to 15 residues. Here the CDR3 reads CATSEEGFGANVLTF. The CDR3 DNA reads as TGTGCCACCAGTGAGGAAGGGTTCGGGGCCAACGTCCTGACTTTC.

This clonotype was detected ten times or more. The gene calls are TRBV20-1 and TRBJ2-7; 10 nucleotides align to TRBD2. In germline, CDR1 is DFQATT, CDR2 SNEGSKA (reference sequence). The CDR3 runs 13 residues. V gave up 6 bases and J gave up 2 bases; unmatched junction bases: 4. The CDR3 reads CSAIGTSAYEQYF. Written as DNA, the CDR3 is TGCAGTGCCATAGGGACTAGCGCCTACGAGCAGTACTTC.

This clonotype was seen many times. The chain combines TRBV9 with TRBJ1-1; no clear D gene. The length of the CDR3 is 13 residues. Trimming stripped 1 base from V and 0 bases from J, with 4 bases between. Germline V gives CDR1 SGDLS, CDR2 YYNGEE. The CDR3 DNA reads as TGTGCCAGCAGCGTAACCATGAACACTGAAGCTTTCTTT. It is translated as CASSVTMNTEAFF.

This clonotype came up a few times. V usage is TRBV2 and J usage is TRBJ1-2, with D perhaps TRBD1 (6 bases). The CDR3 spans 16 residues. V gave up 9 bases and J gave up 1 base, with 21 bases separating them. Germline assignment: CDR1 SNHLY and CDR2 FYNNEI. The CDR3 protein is CASSAGRQAINYGYTF. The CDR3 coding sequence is TGTGCCAGTTCAGCCGGGCGACAGGCGATTAACTATGGCTACACCTTC. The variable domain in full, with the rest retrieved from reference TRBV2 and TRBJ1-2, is EPEVTQTPSHQVTQMGQEVILRCVPISNHLYFYWYRQILGQKVEFLVSFYNNEISEKSEIFDDQFSVERPDGSNFTLKIRSTKLEDSAMYFCASSAGRQAINYGYTFGSGTRLTVV.

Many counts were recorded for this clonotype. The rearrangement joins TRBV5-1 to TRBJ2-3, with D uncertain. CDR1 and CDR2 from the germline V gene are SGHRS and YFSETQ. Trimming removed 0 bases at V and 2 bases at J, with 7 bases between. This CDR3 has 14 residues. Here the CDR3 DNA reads TGCGCCAGCAGCTTGGAAGGCAACACAGATACGCAGTATTTT. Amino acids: CASSLEGNTDTQYF.

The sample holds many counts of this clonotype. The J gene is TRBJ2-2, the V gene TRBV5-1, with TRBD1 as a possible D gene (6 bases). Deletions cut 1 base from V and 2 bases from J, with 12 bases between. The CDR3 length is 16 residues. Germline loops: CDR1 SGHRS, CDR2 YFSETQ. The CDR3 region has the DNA TGCGCCAGCAGCTTGTCCGGGACAACAAACACCGGGGAGCTGTTTTTT. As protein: CASSLSGTTNTGELFF.

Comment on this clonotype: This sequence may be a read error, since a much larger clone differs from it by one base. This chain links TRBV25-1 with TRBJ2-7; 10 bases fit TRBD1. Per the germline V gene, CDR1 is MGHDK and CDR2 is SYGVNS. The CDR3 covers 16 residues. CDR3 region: CSSSDPTGGEGYEQYF. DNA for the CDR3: TGTTCCAGCAGTGACCCGACAGGGGGCGAAGGGTACGAGCAGTACTTC.

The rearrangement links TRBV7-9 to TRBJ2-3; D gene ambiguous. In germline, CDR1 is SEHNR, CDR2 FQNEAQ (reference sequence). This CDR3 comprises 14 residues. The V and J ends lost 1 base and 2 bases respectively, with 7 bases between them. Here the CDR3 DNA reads TGTGCCAGCAGCTTAGTAACCCACACAGATACGCAGTATTTT. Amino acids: CASSLVTHTDTQYF.

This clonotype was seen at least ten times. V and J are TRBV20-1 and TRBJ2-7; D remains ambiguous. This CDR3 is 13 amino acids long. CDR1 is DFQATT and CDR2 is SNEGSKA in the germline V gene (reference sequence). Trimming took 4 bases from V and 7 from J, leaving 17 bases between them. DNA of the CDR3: TGCAGTGCTAAGGGAAGTAGCTCGAGGGAGCAGTACTTC. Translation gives CSAKGSSSREQYF.